Detailed here is one T cell receptor (beta chain). Its antigen target is currently unknown. No base quality information exists; no much larger clone differs at one position. The entry originates in a study of OX40 agonist ivuxolimab in advanced cancers. In the study overall: The costimulatory receptor OX40 (CD134) was targeted by ivuxolimab, a fully human IgG2 agonistic monoclonal antibody. Patients were allowed to have had prior anti-PD-1, anti-PD-L1 or anti-CTLA-4 therapy, and 40% of the dose-escalation patients had previously received checkpoint inhibitors. Intravenous ivuxolimab was administered to patients every 2 weeks at six dose levels: 0.01, 0.1, 0.3, 1.5, 3 and 10 mg/kg. Of the roughly 54 dose-escalation patients, hepatocellular carcinoma was present in roughly 19, melanoma in approximately 15, renal cell carcinoma in 9 and head and neck cancer in 9. Partial responses were achieved by three dose-escalation patients, of whom one had hepatocellular carcinoma and two had cutaneous melanoma. Peripheral TCRbeta sequencing aimed to test whether ivuxolimab altered TCR sequence diversity and caused clonal T-cell expansion. A male proportion of approximately 83% and a mean age of approximately 61 years, ranging from 23 to 79, were recorded for the dose-escalation cohort. The paper covers the monotherapy dose-escalation part of the phase I ivuxolimab trial, which included N = 52 patients. Overall study outcomes, separate from this receptor: Clonal expansion of both CD4+ and CD8+ blood T cells was observed from baseline to week 6 at doses 0.1 to 3.0 mg/kg. Low levels of normalized T-cell clonal expansion were also shown by some nonresponding patients. Which antigens the clonally expanded peripheral T cells were specific for was not determined. In partial responders in the 0.1-3.0 mg/kg groups, normalized peripheral clonal expansion was found to be among the lowest, especially among CD8+ T cells. After ivuxolimab, expanded clones were on average more numerous among CD8+ T cells than among CD4+ T cells.

The trial excluded patients who had a history of autoimmune disease or were on systemic immunosuppression. Peripheral blood for TCR sequencing was drawn from every dose cohort at baseline, at cycle 4 day 1 and at cycle 7 day 1. Samples came from an open-label, multicenter, first-in-human phase I dose-escalation trial of ivuxolimab. Adults with locally advanced or metastatic melanoma, renal cell, hepatocellular, or head and neck squamous cell carcinoma were enrolled in the trial. Before TCR sequencing, CD4+ and CD8+ T cells were separately sorted from peripheral blood. Genomic DNA was extracted from sorted cells for sequencing of the TCRbeta CDR3 region. The immunoSEQ Assay was used for sequencing of TCRbeta CDR3 regions. Entries here come from immuneACCESS through TCRdb and include only in-frame sequences with V and J called. Some clones fail to appear in such tables; in the studies checked, an unresolved V gene covers under half of the shortfall, and the cause of the remainder is unknown. The sample records 75,000 to 100,000 clones, about 84% of which are singletons. The ten largest clones capture around 5.5% of the sample.

V sheds 2 bases and J sheds 10 bases, leaving 10 bases between their ends. From cysteine to phenylalanine, the CDR3 is 12 amino acids long. Kept here is only the CDR3 DNA, which spans 36 bases and is read in frame from base 1. Taken from the germline V gene (reference sequence), the CDR1 and CDR2 loops are SGHNT and YYREEE. The V and J genes are TRBV5-4 and TRBJ2-1, with TRBD2 tentatively as D gene (6 bases match). The sample in question was CD4+ or CD8+ T cells sorted from blood, obtained in a trial of the OX40 agonist ivuxolimab. The sequence was collected from an adult with an advanced solid tumor such as melanoma, head and neck, liver or kidney cancer. In nucleotides, the sequence is TGTGCCAGCAGCTTCGGGGGAGGAGAGCAGTTCTTC. Translation gives CASSFGGGEQFF.